This TCR beta chain was profiled in a study of identical twins. Study findings and constraints: Out-of-frame beta sequences exhibited a weaker degree of excess twin sharing.

Every one of the donors was a healthy Caucasian. MiXCR, applied by TCRdb to the 5' RACE reads, yields one record per CDR3 protein. Of over 250,000 distinct CDR3 sequences listed, 8% to 9.5% are singletons. This clonotype was seen just once. Its antigen is unknown. CDR3 length equals 14 residues. Germline V gives CDR1 ENHRY, CDR2 SYGVKD. V lost 3 bases to trimming and J lost 5 bases, with 13 bases between them. These data were also reused for a study on yellow fever vaccine responses in identical twins.

The sequence was collected from a woman aged 18-29 years in good health. The chain combines TRBV10-3 with TRBJ1-2, with D unresolved. The specimen was CD8+ T cells sorted from blood. CDR3 DNA sequence: TGTGCCATCAGTGATTCGACGGATTTTTATGGCTACACCTTC. Translation: CAISDSTDFYGYTF.